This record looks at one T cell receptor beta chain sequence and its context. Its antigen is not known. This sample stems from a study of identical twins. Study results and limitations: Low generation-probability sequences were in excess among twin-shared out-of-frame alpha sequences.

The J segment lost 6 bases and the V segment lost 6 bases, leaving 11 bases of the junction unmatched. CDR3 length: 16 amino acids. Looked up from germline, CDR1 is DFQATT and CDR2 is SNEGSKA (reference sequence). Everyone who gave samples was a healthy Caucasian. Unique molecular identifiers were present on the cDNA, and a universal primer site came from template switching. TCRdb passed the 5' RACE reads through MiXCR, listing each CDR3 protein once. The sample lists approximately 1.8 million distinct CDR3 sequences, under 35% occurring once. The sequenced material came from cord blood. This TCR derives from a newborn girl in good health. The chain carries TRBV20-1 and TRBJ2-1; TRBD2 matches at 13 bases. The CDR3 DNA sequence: TGCAGTGCCTCTAGGGGGGGACTAGCGGGATCCAATGAGCAGTTCTTC. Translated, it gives CSASRGGLAGSNEQFF.